The present TCR beta chain was sequenced within a study of T cell repertoires in cytomegalovirus infection. The length of the CDR3 is 12 residues. CDR1 and CDR2 (germline): SQVTM, ANQGSEA. Trimming removed 3 bases from V and 3 bases from J, with 8 bases in between. TCRdb passed the reads through MiXCR, listing each CDR3 protein once. The sample lists under 200,000 distinct CDR3 sequences, over 25% occurring once. As for this clonotype: Its specificity is unknown.

Points from the study as a whole: Dominating the ex vivo response were TCR beta clonotypes that were CMV-specific and HLA-C-restricted.

The sample consisted of PBMCs. The genes are TRBV29-1 and TRBJ1-1; D is perhaps TRBD1 (5 bases). This clonotype was sampled from a human donor in good health (CMV status not recorded). Some clones in this sample may be carry-over from other donors' samples. CDR3 DNA sequence: TGCAGCGTTGAGCCAGGGCACACTGAAGCTTTCTTT. Translating it yields CSVEPGHTEAFF.